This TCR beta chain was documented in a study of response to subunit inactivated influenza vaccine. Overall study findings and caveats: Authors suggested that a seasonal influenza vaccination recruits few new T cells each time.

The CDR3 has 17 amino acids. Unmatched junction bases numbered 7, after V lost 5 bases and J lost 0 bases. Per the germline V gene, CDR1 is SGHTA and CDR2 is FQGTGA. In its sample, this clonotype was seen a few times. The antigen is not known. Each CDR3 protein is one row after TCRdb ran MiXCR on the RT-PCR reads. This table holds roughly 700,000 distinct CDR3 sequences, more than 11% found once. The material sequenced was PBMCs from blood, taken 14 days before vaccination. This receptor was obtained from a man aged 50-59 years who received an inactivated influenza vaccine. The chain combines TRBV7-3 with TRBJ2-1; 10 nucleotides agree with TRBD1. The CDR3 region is CASSRGTGEDSYNEQFF. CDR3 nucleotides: TGTGCCAGCAGCCGCGGGACAGGGGAGGACTCCTACAATGAGCAGTTCTTC.